The T cell receptor beta chain under discussion was sequenced for a study of T cells after yellow fever vaccination. Study outcomes and limitations: The booster saw the reappearance of most primary-vaccination clones (approximately 97% CD4, less than 90% CD8). Shared CD4/CD8 clonotypes were a small share, likely from convergent recombination.

A universal primer site and UMIs were added as TCR cDNA was made by 5'RACE template switching. MiXCR, applied by TCRdb to the 5' RACE reads, yields one record per CDR3 protein. In the table there are more than 350,000 distinct CDR3 sequences, roughly 12% of which are singletons. The germline gives CDR1 DFQATT, CDR2 SNEGSKA (reference sequence). V lost 6 bases to trimming and J lost 0 bases, with 9 bases between them. The CDR3 is 13 amino acids. Regarding this clonotype: Its antigen is not known.

Specimen: PBMCs, collected on the day of the first yellow fever vaccination. The clonotype was recovered from a man aged 18 to 29 who received the YFV17D yellow fever vaccine. The J gene is TRBJ1-5, the V gene TRBV20-1, with D unclear. The CDR3 DNA follows: TGCAGTGCAGAGCCGGATAGCAATCAGCCCCAGCATTTT. It specifies CSAEPDSNQPQHF.